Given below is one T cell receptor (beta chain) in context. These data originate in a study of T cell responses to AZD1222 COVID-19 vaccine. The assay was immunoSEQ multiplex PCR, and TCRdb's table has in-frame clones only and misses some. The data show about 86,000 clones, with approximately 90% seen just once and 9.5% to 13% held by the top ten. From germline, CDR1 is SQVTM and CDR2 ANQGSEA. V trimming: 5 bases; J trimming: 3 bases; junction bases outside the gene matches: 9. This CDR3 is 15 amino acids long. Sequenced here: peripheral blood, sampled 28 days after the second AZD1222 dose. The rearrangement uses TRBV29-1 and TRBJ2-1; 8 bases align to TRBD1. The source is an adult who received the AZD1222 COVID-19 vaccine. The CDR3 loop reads CSVFSRTGYYNEQFF. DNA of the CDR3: TGCAGCGTTTTTTCTCGGACAGGGTACTACAATGAGCAGTTCTTC.